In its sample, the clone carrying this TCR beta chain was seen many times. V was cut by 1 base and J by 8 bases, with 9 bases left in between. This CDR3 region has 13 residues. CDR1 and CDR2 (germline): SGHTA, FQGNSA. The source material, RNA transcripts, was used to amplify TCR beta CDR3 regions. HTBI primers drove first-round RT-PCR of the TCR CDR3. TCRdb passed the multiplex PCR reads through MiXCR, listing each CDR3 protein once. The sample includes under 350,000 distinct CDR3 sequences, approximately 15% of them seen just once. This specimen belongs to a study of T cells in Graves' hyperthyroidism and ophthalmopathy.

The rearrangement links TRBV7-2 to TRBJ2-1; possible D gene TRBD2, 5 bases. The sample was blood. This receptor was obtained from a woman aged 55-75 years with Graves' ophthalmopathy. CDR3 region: CASSLVFGDEQFF. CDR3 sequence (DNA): TGTGCCAGCAGCTTAGTGTTCGGGGATGAGCAGTTCTTC.